A single sample is the source of the 24 T cell receptor beta chains below, sequenced in a study of blood T cell repertoires in COVID-19. Sequencing was performed with immunoSEQ multiplex PCR; in TCRdb, only in-frame clones are kept and a portion is missing. The sample records roughly 140,000 clones, approximately 79% being singletons. The sample was PBMCs or T cells enriched from blood (not recorded which). These receptors all stem from a man aged 45 to 65 who had recovered from COVID-19.

The chain couples TRBV7-3 to TRBJ1-1, with D perhaps TRBD1 (5 bases). Germline V lookup: CDR1 SGHTA, CDR2 FQGTGA. This CDR3 comprises 15 residues. V gave up 4 bases and J gave up 3 bases, with 15 bases separating them. DNA of the CDR3: TGTGCCAGCAGCTCAAGCGCTGGGGCCTACACTGAAGCTTTCTTT. This codes for CASSSSAGAYTEAFF.

This chain links TRBV18 with TRBJ1-2; 9 nucleotides align to TRBD1. Germline V gives CDR1 KGHSH, CDR2 LQKENI. The CDR3 length is 15 residues. Germline trimming cut 3 bases from V and 6 bases from J; bases unmatched to any gene: 8. CDR3 nucleotides: TGTGCCAGCTCACCGTCAACAGGGGGCGTCGATGGCTACACCTTC. This encodes CASSPSTGGVDGYTF.

The gene calls are TRBV20-1 and TRBJ2-1; TRBD2 is a possible D gene (6 bases). The CDR3 spans 12 residues. In germline, CDR1 is DFQATT, CDR2 SNEGSKA (reference sequence). Deletions cut 3 bases from V and 8 bases from J, with 11 bases between. CDR3 nucleotides: TGCAGTGCTAGTCTCTGGGGGGATGAGCAGTTCTTC. Translation gives CSASLWGDEQFF.

The chain combines TRBV4-2 with TRBJ1-2; perhaps TRBD1 as D (6 bases). Trimming removed 0 bases at V and 6 bases at J, with 14 bases between. Germline values: CDR1 LGHNA, CDR2 YNFKEQ. The CDR3 totals 15 residues. The CDR3 reads CASSQDLSRGHGYTF. The CDR3 DNA is TGTGCCAGCAGCCAAGATCTTTCCAGGGGCCATGGCTACACCTTC.

The V and J genes are TRBV6-5 and TRBJ1-3; D may be TRBD1 (5 bases). The V gene's germline CDR1 is MNHEY and CDR2 SVGAGI. This CDR3 is built from 15 residues. Trimming left V 5 bases short and J 0 bases short, with 11 bases between. The DNA of the CDR3 is TGTGCCAGCAGTAACGACAGATACTCTGGAAACACCATATATTTT. Its translation: CASSNDRYSGNTIYF.

The rearrangement uses TRBV21-1 and TRBJ1-4; TRBD1, the table's D call, was not compared with the DNA. TRBV21-1 is noted as a pseudogene. This CDR3 spans 18 amino acids. As DNA, the CDR3 is TGTGCCAGCAGCAAAAAAGAGCTGTATACAGGGAAGGGTGAAAAACTGTTTTTT. Translation: CASSKKELYTGKGEKLFF.

This chain connects TRBV18 to TRBJ2-5; no reliable D call. CDR3 size: 16 residues. Trimming removed 6 bases at V and 1 base at J, with 18 bases between. Germline loops: CDR1 KGHSH, CDR2 LQKENI. This chain's CDR3 is CASSRSKTPSQETQYF. The CDR3 coding sequence is TGTGCCAGCTCGCGGTCGAAGACCCCTTCCCAAGAGACCCAGTACTTC.

On this clone: At one end, the junction sequence differs from germline, possibly due to a read error. In nucleotides, the CDR3 is TGTGCCAGCTCACCACAATCTGTCCAGGAAAACAACTTC. Translating gives CASSPQSVQENNF. V is TRBV18 and J is TRBJ2-5; no reliable D call. Germline V gene sequence: CDR1 KGHSH, CDR2 LQKENI. The CDR3 sequence is 13 residues long. The full variable domain, completed using reference TRBV18 and TRBJ2-5, is NAGVMQNPRHLVRRRGQEARLRCSPMKGHSHVYWYRQLPEEGLKFMVYLQKENIIDESGMPKERFSAEFPKEGPSILRIQQVVRGDSAAYFCASSPQSVQENNFGPGTRLLVL.

V is TRBV20-1 and J is TRBJ1-2, with D tentatively TRBD1 (5 bases). The CDR3 extends over 10 amino acids. Germline lookup yields CDR1 DFQATT and CDR2 SNEGSKA (reference sequence). The CDR3 coding sequence is TGCAGAGTGGGGGGGGATGGCTACACCTTC. Translating gives CRVGGDGYTF.

This chain uses TRBV6-5 with TRBJ1-1; a possible D gene is TRBD1 (6 bases). The V end lost 6 bases, the J end lost 8 bases, and 16 bases lay between the germline ends. The CDR3 runs 13 residues. The germline gives CDR1 MNHEY, CDR2 SVGAGI. The CDR3 coding sequence is TGTGCCAGCAGCTCCAACAGGGTGGGGGAAGCTTTCTTT. It is translated as CASSSNRVGEAFF.

The chain joins TRBV13 to TRBJ2-7, with no clear D. Trimming cost V 1 base and J 2 bases, with 15 bases left between them. The CDR3 has 16 amino acids. Germline values: CDR1 PRHDT, CDR2 FYEKMQ (reference sequence). CDR3 sequence (DNA): TGTGCCAGCAGCTTAGTTGGGCAGGCCGCCCCCTACGAGCAGTACTTC. Translation: CASSLVGQAAPYEQYF.

The rearrangement links TRBV5-1 to TRBJ1-6, with D tentatively TRBD1 (5 bases). Trimming cost V 2 bases and J 7 bases, with 7 bases left between them. The CDR3 is 13 residues long. Germline CDR1 is SGHRS and CDR2 is YFSETQ. CDR3: CASSLDRNSPLHF. DNA for the CDR3: TGCGCCAGCAGCTTAGACAGAAATTCACCCCTCCACTTT.

J is TRBJ2-7 and V is TRBV6-2 or TRBV6-3; 7 bases agree with TRBD1. Losses at the gene ends were 5 bases for V and 1 base for J; bases not matched to a gene: 8. Per the germline V gene, CDR1 is MNHEY and CDR2 is SVGEGT. The CDR3 spans 15 residues. For the CDR3, the DNA is TGTGCCAGCAGTAAACAGGGGACAGAATCCTACGAGCAGTACTTC. Translation: CASSKQGTESYEQYF.

This sequence joins TRBV28 and TRBJ1-2; D may be TRBD1 (6 bases). This CDR3 region has 14 residues. V was pared by 2 bases and J by 8 bases, with 15 bases between. Germline V gene data show CDR1 as MDHEN and CDR2 as SYDVKM. The CDR3 DNA reads as TGTGCCAGCAGTTTAGACCAGGGGCTGCGGGGCTACACCTTC. Protein: CASSLDQGLRGYTF.

This chain uses TRBV9 with TRBJ2-3, with 7 bases lining up with TRBD1. Germline V CDR1 and CDR2: SGDLS, YYNGEE. The V and J ends lost 6 bases and 5 bases, in that order; junction bases with no gene match: 3. The CDR3 loop spans 12 amino acids. Here the CDR3 reads CASNSGGDTQYF. CDR3 sequence (DNA): TGTGCCAGCAACTCAGGGGGAGATACGCAGTATTTT.

A single count supports this clone. V usage is TRBV4-3 and J usage is TRBJ1-5, with D uncertain. CDR3 length: 13 residues. V lost 2 bases, J lost 6 bases, and 8 bases lay in between. Germline V CDR1 and CDR2: LGHNA, YSLEER. CDR3 region: CASSQSMSQPQHF. CDR3 in DNA: TGCGCCAGCAGCCAATCCATGAGTCAGCCCCAGCATTTT.

This sequence joins TRBV19 and TRBJ1-4; D unresolved. In germline, CDR1 is LNHDA, CDR2 SQIVND (reference sequence). The CDR3 is 13 residues long. With 6 bases removed from V and 3 bases from J, the gap between germline ends came to 8 bases. The CDR3 DNA reads TGTGCCAGTAGCCAAACAGCTAATGAAAAACTGTTTTTT. Translation: CASSQTANEKLFF.

V usage is TRBV19 and J usage is TRBJ2-3; TRBD2 matches at 10 bases. J lost 4 bases, V lost 3 bases, and 4 bases had no gene match. This CDR3 has 15 amino acids. Germline CDR1 LNHDA, CDR2 SQIVND (reference sequence). In nucleotides, the CDR3 is TGTGCCAGTAGTATTAGCGGGGGGCCCCCAGATACGCAGTATTTT. Translated, it gives CASSISGGPPDTQYF.

The genes are TRBV5-5 and TRBJ2-7; 9 nucleotides line up with TRBD1. The CDR3 loop spans 13 amino acids. Looked up from germline, CDR1 is SGHKS and CDR2 is YYEKEE (reference sequence). V lost 4 bases to trimming and J lost 2 bases; unmatched junction nucleotides: 1. The CDR3, as DNA: TGTGCCAGCAGCCGACAGGGGGCCTACGAGCAGTACTTC. Encoded protein: CASSRQGAYEQYF. The variable domain in full, with the rest retrieved from reference TRBV5-5 and TRBJ2-7, is DAGVTQSPTHLIKTRGQQVTLRCSPISGHKSVSWYQQVLGQGPQFIFQYYEKEERGRGNFPDRFSARQFPNYSSELNVNALLLGDSALYLCASSRQGAYEQYFGPGTRLTVT.

The J gene is TRBJ1-3, the V gene TRBV4-3; D not certain. Germline V gene lookup returns CDR1 LGHNA and CDR2 YSLEER. V lost 0 bases to trimming and J lost 2 bases, with 8 bases between them. The CDR3 extends over 15 amino acids. As DNA, the CDR3 is TGCGCCAGCAGCCAAGATCTCGGGGCTGGAAACACCATATATTTT. Amino acids: CASSQDLGAGNTIYF.

The chain is built from TRBV6-5 and TRBJ2-5; TRBD1 might be the D (6 bases). Trimming pared 6 bases from V and 0 bases from J, leaving 11 bases between. This CDR3 has 14 amino acids. The germline V gene encodes CDR1 MNHEY and CDR2 SVGAGI. The CDR3 protein is CASRWGRNQETQYF. The CDR3 nucleotides are TGTGCCAGCAGGTGGGGGCGGAACCAAGAGACCCAGTACTTC.

V and J are TRBV28 and TRBJ1-2; D is perhaps TRBD1 (6 bases). This CDR3 is 13 amino acids long. Trimming took 3 bases from V and 6 from J, leaving 11 bases between them. Germline CDR1 is MDHEN and CDR2 is SYDVKM. The CDR3 reads CASSLMSGDGYTF. In DNA form, the CDR3 reads TGTGCCAGCAGTTTGATGTCAGGGGATGGCTACACCTTC.

This clone has only one observation. The chain joins TRBV7-2 to TRBJ2-1; 10 bases fit TRBD2. V lost 1 base and J lost 13; bases outside the gene matches: 7. Germline-derived CDR1 and CDR2 are SGHTA and FQGNSA. The CDR3 sequence is 14 residues long. CDR3: CASSLERGGGEQFF. Written as DNA, the CDR3 is TGTGCCAGCAGCTTAGAGCGGGGGGGAGGGGAACAGTTCTTC.

The chain is built from TRBV27 and TRBJ1-2; 9 nucleotides line up with TRBD1. Unmatched junction bases numbered 7, after V lost 5 bases and J lost 6 bases. Germline V CDR1 and CDR2: MNHEY, SMNVEV (reference sequence). CDR3 size: 14 residues. The CDR3 loop reads CASSKRTGDNGYTF. The CDR3 DNA is TGTGCCAGCAGTAAGAGGACAGGGGACAATGGCTACACCTTC.